At least ten counts were recorded for the clone carrying this T cell receptor (beta chain). Its target is not known. This sample was taken from a study of neurological immune-mediated disorders. Study-wide results and limits: The expanded clones of different subjects shared no CDR3 amino acid sequences (suggesting private repertoires in all groups). In HTLV-1-associated myelopathy, TCR clonal expansion was greatest, whereas multiple sclerosis had the least, falling below healthy controls.

The ends were cut back, 2 bases at V and 4 bases at J, with 26 bases in the middle. This CDR3 is 19 amino acids long. The germline V gene encodes CDR1 MNHNY and CDR2 SVGAGI (reference sequence). Time point specified: technical triplicate 2. The sorted libraries took some 1.1 million CD4+ or CD8+ T cells. 5'RACE employing 10-nucleotide random UMIs yielded the cDNA. TCRdb called the 5' RACE reads again in MiXCR, with one record for every CDR3 protein. Of under 35,000 distinct CDR3 sequences in the sample, 13% were seen once. This TCR was recovered from a female donor with HTLV-1-associated myelopathy (HAM/TSP). The sample was CD4+ T cells from blood. The V call is TRBV6-6, the J call TRBJ2-5, with a tentative D call TRBD1 (5 bases). Here the CDR3 reads CASSYHTQGRLSRRETQYF. Written as DNA, the CDR3 is TGTGCCAGCAGTTACCATACGCAGGGAAGGTTATCTCGGAGAGAGACCCAGTACTTC.